This T cell receptor (beta chain) was sequenced in a study of blood T cell repertoires in COVID-19. V was trimmed by 0 bases and J by 5 bases, leaving 13 bases between them. Per germline, CDR1 MNHEY and CDR2 SVGAGI. This CDR3 has 16 amino acids. Profiling relied on immunoSEQ multiplex PCR, and the TCRdb table lists in-frame clones only, not all of them. Here the sample spans more than 100,000 clones, roughly 84% being singletons. This receptor was identified in a woman in her 30s who had recovered from COVID-19. What was sequenced was peripheral blood. The chain carries TRBV6-5 and TRBJ2-2; no firm D call. The CDR3 reads CASSYSSANKTGELFF. The CDR3 bases are TGTGCCAGCAGTTACTCGTCTGCCAACAAGACCGGGGAGCTGTTTTTT.